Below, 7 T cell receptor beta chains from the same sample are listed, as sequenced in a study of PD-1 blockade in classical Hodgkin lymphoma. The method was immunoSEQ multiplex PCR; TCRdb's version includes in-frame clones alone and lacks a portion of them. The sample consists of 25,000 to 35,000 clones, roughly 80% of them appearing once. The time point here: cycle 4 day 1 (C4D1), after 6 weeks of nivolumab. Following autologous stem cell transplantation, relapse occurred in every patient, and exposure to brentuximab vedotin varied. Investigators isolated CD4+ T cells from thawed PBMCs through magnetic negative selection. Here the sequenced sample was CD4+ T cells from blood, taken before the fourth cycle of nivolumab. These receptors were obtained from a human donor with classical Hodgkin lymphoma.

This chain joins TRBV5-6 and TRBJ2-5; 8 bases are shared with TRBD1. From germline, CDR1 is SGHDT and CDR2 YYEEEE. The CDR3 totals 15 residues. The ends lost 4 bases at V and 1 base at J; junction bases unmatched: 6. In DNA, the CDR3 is TGTGCCAGCAGCCCCGGGACAGGCCCCCAAGAGACCCAGTACTTC. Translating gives CASSPGTGPQETQYF.

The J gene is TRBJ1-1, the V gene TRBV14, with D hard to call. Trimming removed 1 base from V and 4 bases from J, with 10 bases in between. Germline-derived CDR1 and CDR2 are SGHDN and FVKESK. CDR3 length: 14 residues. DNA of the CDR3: TGTGCCAGCAGCCAAGGAGGACGGCTCACTGAAGCTTTCTTT. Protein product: CASSQGGRLTEAFF.

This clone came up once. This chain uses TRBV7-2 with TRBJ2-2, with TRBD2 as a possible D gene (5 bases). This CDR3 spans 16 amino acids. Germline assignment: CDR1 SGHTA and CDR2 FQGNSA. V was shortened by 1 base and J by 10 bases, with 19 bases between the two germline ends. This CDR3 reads CASSLGSGRRIEELFF. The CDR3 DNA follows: TGTGCCAGCAGCTTAGGTTCCGGCAGGAGGATAGAGGAGCTGTTTTTT.

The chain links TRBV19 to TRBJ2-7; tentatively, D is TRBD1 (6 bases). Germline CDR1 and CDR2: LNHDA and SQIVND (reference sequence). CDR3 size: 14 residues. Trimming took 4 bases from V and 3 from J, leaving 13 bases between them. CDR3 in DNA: TGTGCCAGTAGTAGACCGGGACAAGTCTACGAGCAGTACTTC. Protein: CASSRPGQVYEQYF.

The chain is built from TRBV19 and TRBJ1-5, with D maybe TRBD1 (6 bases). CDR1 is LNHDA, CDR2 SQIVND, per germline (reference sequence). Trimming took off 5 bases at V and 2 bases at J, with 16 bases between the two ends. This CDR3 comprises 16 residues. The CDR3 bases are TGTGCCAGTAGTCTCCAACAGGGATTGGGCAATCAGCCCCAGCATTTT. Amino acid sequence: CASSLQQGLGNQPQHF.

DNA of the CDR3: TGTGCCTGGGGGACAGGGGGGGAGACCCAGTACTTC. This gives the protein CAWGTGGETQYF. This chain joins TRBV30 and TRBJ2-5, with 11 bases matching TRBD1. The length of the CDR3 is 12 residues. Per the germline V gene, CDR1 is GTSNPN and CDR2 is SVGIG (reference sequence). The J segment lost 5 bases and the V segment lost 5 bases, leaving 1 base of the junction unmatched.

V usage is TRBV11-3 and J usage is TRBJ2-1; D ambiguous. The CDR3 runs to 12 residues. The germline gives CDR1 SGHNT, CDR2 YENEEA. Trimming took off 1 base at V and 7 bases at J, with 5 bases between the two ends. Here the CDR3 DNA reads TGTGCCAGCAGCTTAGTTGGGAATGAGCAGTTCTTC. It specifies CASSLVGNEQFF. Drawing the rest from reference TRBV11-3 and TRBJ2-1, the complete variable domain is EAGVVQSPRYKIIEKKQPVAFWCNPISGHNTLYWYLQNLGQGPELLIRYENEEAVDDSQLPKDRFSAERLKGVDSTLKIQPAELGDSAVYLCASSLVGNEQFFGPGTRLTVL.